This TCR beta chain was identified during a study of cytomegalovirus exposure and HLA in healthy donors. Study-level results: The productive fraction for most TCR beta V segments was about 90% or about 30% in an earlier analysis. Some TCR beta chains (about 170 of them) were listed as cytomegalovirus-associated. Associated with HLA alleles at 0.05 false discovery rate in a later analysis were 15,000 to 20,000 TCR beta sequences.

The PCR was carried out with 60 Vbeta primers and 13 Jbeta primers. Clones were read by immunoSEQ multiplex PCR, and TCRdb kept only the in-frame ones, dropping some. Among roughly 180,000 clones listed, about four fifths were seen once. Germline assignment: CDR1 LNHDA and CDR2 SQIVND (reference sequence). The CDR3 is made up of 13 amino acids. V shed 3 bases and J shed 6 bases, with 9 bases lying between them. This clone appeared once. What it binds is not known. V and J are TRBV19 and TRBJ1-5; weak D call: TRBD1 (5 bases). The sequencing sample was made of PBMCs. The clonotype originates from a man aged 18 to 30 in good health and CMV-seronegative. In nucleotides, the CDR3 is TGTGCCAGTAGTATCGGCCAGGGTCAGCCCCAGCATTTT. It yields the protein CASSIGQGQPQHF.